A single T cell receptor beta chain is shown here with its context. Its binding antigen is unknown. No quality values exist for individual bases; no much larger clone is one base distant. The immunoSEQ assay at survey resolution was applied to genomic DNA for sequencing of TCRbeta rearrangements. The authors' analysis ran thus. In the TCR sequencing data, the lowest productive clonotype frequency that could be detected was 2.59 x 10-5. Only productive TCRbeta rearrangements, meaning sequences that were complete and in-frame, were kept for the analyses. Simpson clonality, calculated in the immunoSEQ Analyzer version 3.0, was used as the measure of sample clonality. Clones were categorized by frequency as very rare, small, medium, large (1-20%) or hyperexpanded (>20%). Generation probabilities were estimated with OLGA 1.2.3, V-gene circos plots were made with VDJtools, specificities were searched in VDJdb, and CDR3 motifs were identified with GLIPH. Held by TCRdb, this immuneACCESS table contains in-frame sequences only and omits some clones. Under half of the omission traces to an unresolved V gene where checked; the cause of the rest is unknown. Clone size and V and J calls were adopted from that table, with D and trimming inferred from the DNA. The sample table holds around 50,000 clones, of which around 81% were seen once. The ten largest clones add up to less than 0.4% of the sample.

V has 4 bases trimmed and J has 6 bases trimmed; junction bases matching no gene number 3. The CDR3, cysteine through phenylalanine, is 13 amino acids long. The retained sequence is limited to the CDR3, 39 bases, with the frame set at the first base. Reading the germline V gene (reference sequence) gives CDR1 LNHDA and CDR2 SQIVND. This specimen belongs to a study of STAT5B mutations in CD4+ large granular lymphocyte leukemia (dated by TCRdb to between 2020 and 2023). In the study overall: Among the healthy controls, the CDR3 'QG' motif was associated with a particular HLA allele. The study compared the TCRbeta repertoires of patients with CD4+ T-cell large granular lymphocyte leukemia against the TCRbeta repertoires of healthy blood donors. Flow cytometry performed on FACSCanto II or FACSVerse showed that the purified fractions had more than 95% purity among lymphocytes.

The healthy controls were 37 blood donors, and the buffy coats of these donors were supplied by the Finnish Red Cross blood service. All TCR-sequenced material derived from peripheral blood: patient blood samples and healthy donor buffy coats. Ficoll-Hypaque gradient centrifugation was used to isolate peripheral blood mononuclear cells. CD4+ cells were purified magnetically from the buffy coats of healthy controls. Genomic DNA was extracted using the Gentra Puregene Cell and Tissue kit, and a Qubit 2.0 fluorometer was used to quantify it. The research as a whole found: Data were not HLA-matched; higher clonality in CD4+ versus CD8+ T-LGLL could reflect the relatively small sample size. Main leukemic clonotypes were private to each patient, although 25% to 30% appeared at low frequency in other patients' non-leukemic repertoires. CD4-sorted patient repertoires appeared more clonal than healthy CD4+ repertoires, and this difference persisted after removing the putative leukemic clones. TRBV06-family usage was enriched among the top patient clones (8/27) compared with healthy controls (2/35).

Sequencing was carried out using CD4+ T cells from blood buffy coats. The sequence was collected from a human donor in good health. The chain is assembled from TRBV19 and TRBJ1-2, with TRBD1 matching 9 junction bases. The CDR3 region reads CASSTRDRDGYTF. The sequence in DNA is TGTGCCAGTAGTACACGGGACAGGGATGGCTACACCTTC.